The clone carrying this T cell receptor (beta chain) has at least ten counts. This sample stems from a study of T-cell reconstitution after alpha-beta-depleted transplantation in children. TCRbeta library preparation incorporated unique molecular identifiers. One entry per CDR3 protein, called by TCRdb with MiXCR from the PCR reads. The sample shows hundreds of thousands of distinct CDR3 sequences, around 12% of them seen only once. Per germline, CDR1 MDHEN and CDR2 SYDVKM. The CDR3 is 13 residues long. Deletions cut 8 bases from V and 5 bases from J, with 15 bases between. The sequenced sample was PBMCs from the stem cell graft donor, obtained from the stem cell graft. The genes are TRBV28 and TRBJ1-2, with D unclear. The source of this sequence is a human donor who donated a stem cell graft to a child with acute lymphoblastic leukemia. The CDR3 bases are TGTGCCAGCTTCAATCAGGAGATTTATGGCTACACCTTC. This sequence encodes CASFNQEIYGYTF.